A single T cell receptor beta chain is shown here with its context. The CDR3 is made up of 15 amino acids. The junction had 2 bases not matched to a gene; V was cut back by 4 bases and J by 1 base. The V gene's germline CDR1 is MNHNS and CDR2 SASEGT. Naive CD8 populations comprised CD45RO-negative cells positively selected for CCR7, excluding terminally differentiated effector memory CD45RA+ cells. Sequencing was performed with immunoSEQ multiplex PCR; in TCRdb, only in-frame clones are kept and a portion is missing. Among around 600,000 clones listed, roughly 98% were seen once. This sample stems from a study of shared clonotypes between healthy human individuals.

Source material: naive CD8+ T cells sorted from blood. This sequence joins TRBV6-1 and TRBJ2-3, with 10 bases matching TRBD2. The clonotype was recovered from a man aged 25-45 years in good health. The CDR3 DNA follows: TGTGCCAGCAGTGGTACTAGCGGGGGCACAGATACGCAGTATTTT. Protein: CASSGTSGGTDTQYF.